Sequencing of this T cell receptor (beta chain) was carried out in a study of shared clonotypes between healthy human individuals. The CDR3 is made up of 17 amino acids. V lost 6 bases to trimming and J lost 0 bases; unmatched junction nucleotides: 10. Germline V gene data show CDR1 as LNHDA and CDR2 as SQIVND (reference sequence). The study, taken as a whole, reports: A limitation of the genetic and exposure-history diversity represented arose from few donors. Relative to their counterparts shared across all four donors, non-shared clonotypes exhibited diminished generation probabilities.

Over several immunoSEQ plates, each subset's genomic DNA was distributed in even portions. Produced via immunoSEQ multiplex PCR; TCRdb's table is partial and in-frame only. The data show roughly 1 million clones, with around 76% seen just once and 1.4% to 1.5% held by the top ten. Comments on this clone: Its target is not known.

Every one of the donors was a Caucasian adult that lived in Nashville, Tennessee. The chain links TRBV19 to TRBJ2-5; 10 nucleotides match TRBD2. The receptor comes from a man aged 18 to 35 in good health. Sequencing input: memory CD4+ T cells sorted from blood. Indicated subset: CD45RA-negative fraction. CDR3 residues: CASSWGRTSGNQETQYF. For the CDR3, the DNA is TGTGCCAGTAGCTGGGGTCGGACTAGCGGAAACCAAGAGACCCAGTACTTC.